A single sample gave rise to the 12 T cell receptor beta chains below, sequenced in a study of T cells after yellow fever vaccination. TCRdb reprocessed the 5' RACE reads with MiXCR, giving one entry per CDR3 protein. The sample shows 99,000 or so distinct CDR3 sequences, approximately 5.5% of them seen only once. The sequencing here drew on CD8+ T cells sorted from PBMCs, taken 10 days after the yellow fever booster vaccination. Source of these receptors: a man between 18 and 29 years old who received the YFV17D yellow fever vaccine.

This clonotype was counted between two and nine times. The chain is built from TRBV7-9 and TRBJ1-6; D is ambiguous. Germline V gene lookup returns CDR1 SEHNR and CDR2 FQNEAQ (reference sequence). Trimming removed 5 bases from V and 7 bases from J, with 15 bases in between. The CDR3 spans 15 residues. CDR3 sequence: CASSPLSGRNSPLHF. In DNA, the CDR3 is TGTGCCAGCAGCCCCCTCTCGGGGAGAAATTCACCCCTCCACTTT.

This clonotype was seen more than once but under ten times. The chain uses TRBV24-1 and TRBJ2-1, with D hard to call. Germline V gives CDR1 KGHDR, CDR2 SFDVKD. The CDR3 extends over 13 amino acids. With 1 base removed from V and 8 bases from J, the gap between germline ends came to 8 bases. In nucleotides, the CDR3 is TGTGCCACCAGTGATTTTGCAGGTGATGAGCAGTTCTTC. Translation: CATSDFAGDEQFF.

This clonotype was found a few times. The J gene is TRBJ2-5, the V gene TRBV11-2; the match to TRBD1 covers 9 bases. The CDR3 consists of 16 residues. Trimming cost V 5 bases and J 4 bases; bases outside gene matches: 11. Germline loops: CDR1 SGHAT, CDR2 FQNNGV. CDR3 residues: CASSPDRGPFGETQYF. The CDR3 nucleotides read TGTGCCAGCAGCCCGGACAGGGGCCCGTTCGGAGAGACCCAGTACTTC.

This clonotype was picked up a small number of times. In DNA form, the CDR3 reads TGTGCCAGCAGCTTAAACAGGGGAGGATGGGAGACCCAGTACTTC. It codes for CASSLNRGGWETQYF. The chain recombines TRBV7-9 with TRBJ2-5; the D gene is possibly TRBD1 (7 bases). The germline CDR1 and CDR2 sequences are SEHNR and FQNEAQ (reference sequence). V dropped 2 bases and J dropped 5 bases, with 15 bases sitting between them. The CDR3 sequence is 15 residues long.

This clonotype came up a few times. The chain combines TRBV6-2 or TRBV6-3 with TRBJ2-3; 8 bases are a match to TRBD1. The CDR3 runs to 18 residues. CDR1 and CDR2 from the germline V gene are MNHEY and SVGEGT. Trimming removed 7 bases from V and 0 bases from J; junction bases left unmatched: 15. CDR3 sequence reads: CASTLTTGAGMSTDTQYF. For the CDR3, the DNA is TGTGCCAGCACCCTAACGACAGGGGCGGGAATGAGCACAGATACGCAGTATTTT.

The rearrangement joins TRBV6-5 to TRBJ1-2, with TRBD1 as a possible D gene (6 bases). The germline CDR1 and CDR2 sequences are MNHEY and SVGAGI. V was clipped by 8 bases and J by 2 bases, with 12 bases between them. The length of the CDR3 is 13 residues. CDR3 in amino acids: CASAKGGNYGYTF. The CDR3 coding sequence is TGTGCCAGCGCGAAGGGGGGCAACTATGGCTACACCTTC.

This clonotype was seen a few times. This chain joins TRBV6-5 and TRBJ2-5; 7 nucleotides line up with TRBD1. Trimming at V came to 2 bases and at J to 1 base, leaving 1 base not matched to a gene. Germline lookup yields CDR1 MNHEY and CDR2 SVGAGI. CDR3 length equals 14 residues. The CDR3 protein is CASSYRQGQETQYF. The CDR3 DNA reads TGTGCCAGCAGTTACAGACAGGGCCAAGAGACCCAGTACTTC.

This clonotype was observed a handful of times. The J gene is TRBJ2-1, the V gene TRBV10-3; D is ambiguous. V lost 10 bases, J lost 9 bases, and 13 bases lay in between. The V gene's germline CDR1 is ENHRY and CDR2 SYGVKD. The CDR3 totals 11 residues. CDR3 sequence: CASQTGIEQFF. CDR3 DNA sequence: TGTGCCAGCCAAACCGGCATTGAGCAGTTCTTC.

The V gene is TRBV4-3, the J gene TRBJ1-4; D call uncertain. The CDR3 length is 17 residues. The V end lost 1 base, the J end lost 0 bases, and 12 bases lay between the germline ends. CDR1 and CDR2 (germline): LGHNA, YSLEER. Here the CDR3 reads CASSQAPIAATNEKLFF. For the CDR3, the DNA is TGCGCCAGCAGCCAAGCTCCCATTGCGGCAACTAATGAAAAACTGTTTTTT.

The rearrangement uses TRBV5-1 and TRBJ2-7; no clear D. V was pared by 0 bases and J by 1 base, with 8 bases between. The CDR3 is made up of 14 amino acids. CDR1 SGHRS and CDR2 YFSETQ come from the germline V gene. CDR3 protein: CASSLGMGSYEQYF. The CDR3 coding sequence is TGCGCCAGCAGCTTGGGTATGGGGTCCTACGAGCAGTACTTC.

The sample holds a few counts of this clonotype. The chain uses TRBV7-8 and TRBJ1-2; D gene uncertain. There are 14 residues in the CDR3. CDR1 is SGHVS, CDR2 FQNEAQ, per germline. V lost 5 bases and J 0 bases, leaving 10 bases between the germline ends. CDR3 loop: CASSPLISNYGYTF. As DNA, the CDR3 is TGTGCCAGCAGCCCCCTGATATCTAACTATGGCTACACCTTC. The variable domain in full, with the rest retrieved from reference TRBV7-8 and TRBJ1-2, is GAGVSQSPRYKVAKRGQDVALRCDPISGHVSLFWYQQALGQGPEFLTYFQNEAQLDKSGLPSDRFFAERPEGSVSTLKIQRTQQEDSAVYLCASSPLISNYGYTFGSGTRLTVV.

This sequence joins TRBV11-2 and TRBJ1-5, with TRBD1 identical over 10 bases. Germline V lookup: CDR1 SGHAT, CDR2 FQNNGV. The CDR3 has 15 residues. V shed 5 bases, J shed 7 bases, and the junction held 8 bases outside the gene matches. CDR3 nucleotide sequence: TGTGCCAGCAGCCCGGGACAGGGGTTAGGGCAGCCCCAGCATTTT. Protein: CASSPGQGLGQPQHF.